The 31 T cell receptor beta chains reported below all come from one sample, sequenced in a study of T cell repertoires in cytomegalovirus infection (dated by TCRdb to the late 2010s). Sequencing was carried out with an Illumina HiSeq 1500. TCRdb trimmed public reads at Q25 via fastp, called clones via MiXCR and kept in-frame beta chains. Each CDR3 protein appears once, grouped with its most common genes and DNA. This sample is represented by more than 300,000 distinct CDR3 sequences; about 32% of them were singletons. The ten largest clones capture approximately 15% of the sample. Their antigens are not known. This specimen's treatment or condition label, interpreted: in vitro stimulation with specific CMV peptide epitopes to enrich CMV-specific T cells. Sequences were derived from cultured PBMCs, sampled from culture after CMV antigen stimulation. The receptors here all came from a human donor in good health (CMV status not recorded). Some clones in this sample may be carry-over from other donors' samples.

A few counts support this clonotype. The chain is built from TRBV4-1 and TRBJ1-1; D is undetermined. CDR3 length equals 17 residues. The V end lost 4 bases, the J end lost 1 base, and 19 bases lay between the germline ends. CDR1 and CDR2 (germline): MGHRA, YSYEKL. The chain's CDR3 is CASSRFDPGPENTEAFF. Written as DNA, the CDR3 is TGCGCCAGCAGCCGTTTCGACCCGGGTCCCGAGAACACTGAAGCTTTCTTT.

The chain joins TRBV24-1 to TRBJ2-7; 8 bases are a match to TRBD1. The germline gives CDR1 KGHDR, CDR2 SFDVKD. The CDR3 sequence is 14 residues long. Germline trimming cut 4 bases from V and 11 bases from J; bases unmatched to any gene: 12. The CDR3 DNA reads as TGTGCCACCAGTGACTTCGACAGGGGTCGTTACGAGTACGTC. Its translation is CATSDFDRGRYEYV.

J is TRBJ2-2 and V is TRBV7-9; the match to TRBD2 covers 13 bases. This CDR3 spans 17 amino acids. Germline CDR1 is SEHNR and CDR2 is FQNEAQ (reference sequence). The junction had 5 bases not matched to a gene; V was cut back by 5 bases and J by 2 bases. CDR3 protein: CASSAPGLAGNTGELFF. The CDR3 DNA sequence: TGTGCCAGCAGCGCACCGGGACTAGCGGGAAACACCGGGGAGCTGTTTTTT.

The chain carries TRBV19 and TRBJ2-7; TRBD2 might be the D (5 bases). V was clipped by 3 bases and J by 3 bases, with 12 bases between them. The length of the CDR3 is 14 residues. Germline CDR1 is LNHDA and CDR2 is SQIVND (reference sequence). The chain's CDR3 is CASSIPGMDYEQYF. CDR3 sequence (DNA): TGTGCCAGTAGTATCCCGGGGATGGACTACGAGCAGTACTTC.

This clonotype was picked up one time. The CDR3 sequence: CASSPGTGGGYGYTF. As DNA, the CDR3 is TGCGCCAGCAGCCCCGGGACAGGGGGCGGCTATGGCTACACCTTC. J is TRBJ1-2 and V is TRBV5-1; TRBD1 matches 12 bases. CDR1 SGHRS and CDR2 YFSETQ come from the germline V gene. CDR3 length: 15 residues. V was pared by 4 bases and J by 4 bases, with 5 bases of the junction left unmatched. The variable domain in full, with the rest retrieved from reference TRBV5-1 and TRBJ1-2, is KAGVTQTPRYLIKTRGQQVTLSCSPISGHRSVSWYQQTPGQGLQFLFEYFSETQRNKGNFPGRFSGRQFSNSRSEMNVSTLELGDSALYLCASSPGTGGGYGYTFGSGTRLTVV.

This clonotype was counted a few times. The chain uses TRBV11-3 and TRBJ1-1, with D possibly matching TRBD1 (6 bases). Trimming stripped 4 bases from V and 8 bases from J, with 26 bases between. The CDR3 contains 17 residues. CDR1 SGHNT and CDR2 YENEEA come from the germline V gene. In DNA form, the CDR3 reads TGTGCCAGCAGCTCGACAAGAACCCGACAGGACCTATTAGAAGCTTTCTTT. Amino acids: CASSSTRTRQDLLEAFF.

Many counts were recorded for this clonotype. CDR3 in amino acids: CASSLGPSQETQYF. As DNA, the CDR3 is TGTGCCAGCAGCTTAGGGCCTAGCCAAGAGACCCAGTACTTC. The J gene is TRBJ2-5, the V gene TRBV7-6, with D unclear. The CDR3 has 14 residues. Trimming removed 1 base at V and 1 base at J, with 7 bases between. Germline assignment: CDR1 SGHVS and CDR2 FNYEAQ.

Regarding this clonotype: One base away lies a much larger clone, so this may be a sequencing read error. The V and J genes are TRBV28 and TRBJ2-1; D possibly corresponds to TRBD2 (5 bases). The CDR3 is made up of 15 amino acids. The V gene's germline CDR1 is MDHEN and CDR2 SYDVKM. V was clipped by 1 base and J by 5 bases, with 12 bases between them. The CDR3 is CASSLLLEGNNEQFF. The CDR3 nucleotides are TGTGCCAGCAGTTTATTGTTAGAGGGAAACAATGAGCAGTTCTTC.

This clonotype was seen more than once but under ten times. V and J are TRBV15 and TRBJ2-3, with TRBD2 identical over 10 bases. Germline V gene data show CDR1 as LNHNV and CDR2 as YYDKDF (reference sequence). V lost 0 bases, J lost 3 bases, and 6 bases stayed unmatched. The CDR3 spans 17 residues. The CDR3 DNA reads as TGTGCCACCAGCAGAGATGCGCTAGCGGGGGATACAGATACGCAGTATTTT. Translating it yields CATSRDALAGDTDTQYF.

This clonotype was found many times. V and J are TRBV7-2 and TRBJ2-1; D remains ambiguous. Per the germline V gene, CDR1 is SGHTA and CDR2 is FQGNSA. This CDR3 spans 13 amino acids. Deletions cut 5 bases from V and 4 bases from J, with 9 bases between. CDR3 sequence reads: CASSTARYNEQFF. The CDR3 DNA reads as TGTGCCAGCAGCACGGCAAGGTACAATGAGCAGTTCTTC.

The chain combines TRBV19 with TRBJ2-1, with TRBD2 matching 8 bases. With V trimmed by 7 bases and J by 10 bases, 12 bases remained unmatched. Germline values: CDR1 LNHDA, CDR2 SQIVND (reference sequence). There are 14 residues in the CDR3. CDR3 region: CASTDRTSGGEQFF. The CDR3 region has the DNA TGTGCCAGTACCGATCGCACTAGCGGCGGAGAGCAGTTCTTC.

V gene TRBV19 combines with J gene TRBJ1-2; no clear D. Germline V gene data show CDR1 as LNHDA and CDR2 as SQIVND (reference sequence). The CDR3 has 11 residues. V dropped 0 bases and J dropped 8 bases, with 4 bases sitting between them. CDR3 protein: CASSIDRGYTF. The CDR3 nucleotides are TGTGCCAGTAGTATAGATCGAGGCTACACCTTC.

The chain couples TRBV30 to TRBJ1-5; D gene uncertain. V lost 1 base, J lost 3 bases, and 7 bases lay in between. Germline V lookup: CDR1 GTSNPN, CDR2 SVGIG (reference sequence). The CDR3 consists of 13 residues. The CDR3 loop reads CAWSGTDNQPQHF. The CDR3, as DNA: TGTGCCTGGAGTGGGACGGACAATCAGCCCCAGCATTTT. Complete variable domain (other parts from reference TRBV30 and TRBJ1-5): SQTIHQWPATLVQPVGSPLSLECTVEGTSNPNLYWYRQAAGRGLQLLFYSVGIGQISSEVPQNLSASRPQDRQFILSSKKLLLSDSGFYLCAWSGTDNQPQHFGDGTRLSIL.

This rearrangement joins TRBV6-1 to TRBJ1-1; D not certain. The CDR3 covers 11 residues. Trimming removed 8 bases at V and 10 bases at J, with 14 bases between. Per the germline V gene, CDR1 is MNHNS and CDR2 is SASEGT. The CDR3 DNA reads as TGTGCCAGCGCTTTGGGGAGTAGAGCTTTCTTT. It is translated as CASALGSRAFF.

The chain combines TRBV7-9 with TRBJ2-2, with D perhaps matching TRBD2 (6 bases). This CDR3 contains 14 residues. Looked up from germline, CDR1 is SEHNR and CDR2 is FQNEAQ (reference sequence). V was clipped by 2 bases and J by 3 bases, with 7 bases between them. Here the CDR3 reads CASSLRGYTGELFF. CDR3 DNA sequence: TGTGCCAGCAGCTTACGGGGGTACACCGGGGAGCTGTTTTTT. The complete variable domain, with remaining parts taken from reference TRBV7-9 and TRBJ2-2, reads DTGVSQNPRHKITKRGQNVTFRCDPISEHNRLYWYRQTLGQGPEFLTYFQNEAQLEKSRLLSDRFSAERPKGSFSTLEIQRTEQGDSAMYLCASSLRGYTGELFFGEGSRLTVL.

This clonotype was seen a single time. A junction end diverges from the germline sequence, so it may reflect a read error. This sequence joins TRBV5-3 and TRBJ2-7; 11 bases align to TRBD2. TRBV5-3 is identified as an open reading frame with a role that is uncertain. CDR3 size: 17 residues. The DNA of the CDR3 is TGTGCCAGCAGCTTGGCCGACGGGACTAGCGGAAACTACGAGCAGTACTTC. This sequence encodes CASSLADGTSGNYEQYF.

The CDR3 is CASSRTGGVDTQYF. In DNA form, the CDR3 reads TGTGCCAGCAGTCGGACAGGGGGCGTGGATACGCAGTATTTT. The V and J genes are TRBV6-1 and TRBJ2-3, with TRBD1 matching 11 bases. Germline V gene lookup returns CDR1 MNHNS and CDR2 SASEGT. CDR3 size: 14 residues. V shed 5 bases, J shed 6 bases, and the junction held 4 bases outside the gene matches.

The rearrangement uses TRBV10-3 and TRBJ2-1; 10 bases are a match to TRBD2. Germline trimming cut 10 bases from V and 6 bases from J; bases unmatched to any gene: 9. This CDR3 contains 14 residues. Germline CDR1 and CDR2: ENHRY and SYGVKD. CDR3 DNA: TGTGCCACGACCGGGACTAGCGATCCCAATGAGCAGTTCTTC. It translates to CATTGTSDPNEQFF.

This clonotype showed up just a few times. This chain connects TRBV9 to TRBJ2-3; the match to TRBD2 covers 7 bases. The trim removed 4 bases at V and 2 bases at J, leaving 7 bases unmatched. This CDR3 contains 15 residues. CDR1 is SGDLS, CDR2 YYNGEE, per germline. The CDR3 sequence is CASSPGGRVTDTQYF. CDR3 DNA sequence: TGTGCCAGCAGCCCCGGAGGGAGGGTCACAGATACGCAGTATTTT.

The V and J genes are TRBV7-3 and TRBJ2-6; TRBD2 might be the D (6 bases). This CDR3 comprises 15 residues. CDR1 and CDR2 (germline): SGHTA, FQGTGA. Trimming pared 3 bases from V and 2 bases from J, leaving 8 bases between. In DNA form, the CDR3 reads TGTGCCAGCAGCTTCAGGGAGGCTGGGGCCAACGTCCTGACTTTC. This codes for CASSFREAGANVLTF.

This CDR3 is CATSKWAGLQETQYF. For the CDR3, the DNA is TGTGCCACCAGCAAATGGGCCGGCCTCCAAGAGACCCAGTACTTC. The chain carries TRBV15 and TRBJ2-5; D is unresolved. The CDR3 totals 15 residues. Germline V lookup: CDR1 LNHNV, CDR2 YYDKDF (reference sequence). V lost 4 bases to trimming and J lost 1 base, with 13 bases between them.

Only a few counts were recorded for this clonotype. The J gene is TRBJ2-1, the V gene TRBV29-1; TRBD2 matches 8 bases. The V gene's germline CDR1 is SQVTM and CDR2 ANQGSEA. V shed 0 bases, J shed 6 bases, and the junction held 4 bases outside the gene matches. The CDR3 spans 14 residues. The CDR3 loop reads CSVEDTGGRNEQFF. Written as DNA, the CDR3 is TGCAGCGTTGAAGATACGGGAGGGCGCAATGAGCAGTTCTTC.

This clonotype was seen repeatedly, ten times or more. The V gene is TRBV7-6, the J gene TRBJ2-2, with 8 bases lining up with TRBD2. This CDR3 contains 19 residues. Germline CDR1 is SGHVS and CDR2 is FNYEAQ. Losses at the gene ends were 5 bases for V and 0 bases for J; bases not matched to a gene: 14. The CDR3 DNA reads as TGTGCCAGCAGCAAAGATCGGTATACGCGGGAGGCGAACACCGGGGAGCTGTTTTTT. It encodes CASSKDRYTREANTGELFF.

This clonotype was detected only a few times. The chain carries TRBV12-3 or TRBV12-4 and TRBJ1-5, with D unresolved. V lost 6 bases to trimming and J lost 4 bases, with 10 bases between them. The CDR3 runs 13 residues. The CDR3 sequence is CASRQVLNQPQHF. The CDR3 nucleotides read TGTGCCAGCAGGCAGGTGTTGAATCAGCCCCAGCATTTT.

Regarding this clonotype: Compared with germline, one end of the junction differs, possibly owing to a read error. The V and J genes are TRBV7-8 and TRBJ2-3, with a tentative D call TRBD2 (5 bases). Germline CDR1 is SGHVS and CDR2 is FQNEAQ. The CDR3 covers 14 residues. The CDR3, as DNA: TGTGCCAGCAGTCCTGATCCTAGCAGAGATACGCAGTATTTT. Amino acids: CASSPDPSRDTQYF.

The rearrangement joins TRBV18 to TRBJ1-2; 9 nucleotides line up with TRBD1. V was clipped by 6 bases and J by 6 bases; unmatched bases: 5. CDR1 and CDR2 (germline): KGHSH, LQKENI. The CDR3 has 13 amino acids. The CDR3 reads CASSLGQGNGYTF. CDR3 bases: TGTGCCAGCTCCCTGGGACAGGGAAATGGCTACACCTTC.

The chain uses TRBV19 and TRBJ2-2; no definite D call. The CDR3 sequence is 13 residues long. V gave up 2 bases and J gave up 7 bases, with 8 bases separating them. Germline assignment: CDR1 LNHDA and CDR2 SQIVND (reference sequence). The CDR3 here is CASSILTGGELFF. In DNA, the CDR3 is TGTGCCAGTAGTATATTGACCGGCGGGGAGCTGTTTTTT.

This clonotype has at least ten counts. The rearrangement links TRBV6-1 to TRBJ2-1; D is possibly TRBD2 (6 bases). The CDR3 contains 11 residues. The germline gives CDR1 MNHNS, CDR2 SASEGT. V lost 11 bases and J 7 bases, leaving 12 bases between the germline ends. DNA for the CDR3: TGTGCCGTGCTTCGGGAGAATGAGCAGTTCTTC. It encodes CAVLRENEQFF.

The DNA of the CDR3 is TGTGCCAGCAGCCCCTCGGGGGATAGTGCTCAGTACTTC. Translated: CASSPSGDSAQYF. This chain uses TRBV7-2 with TRBJ2-5, with D possibly matching TRBD2 (6 bases). Per germline, CDR1 SGHTA and CDR2 FQGNSA. The CDR3 runs to 13 residues. V was trimmed by 5 bases and J by 11 bases, leaving 18 bases between them.

The gene calls are TRBV24-1 and TRBJ1-5; D is possibly TRBD1 (5 bases). Per germline, CDR1 KGHDR and CDR2 SFDVKD. The CDR3 runs 15 residues. Trimming removed 3 bases at V and 0 bases at J, with 8 bases between. This chain's CDR3 is CATSDKTVSNQPQHF. The CDR3 DNA is TGTGCCACCAGTGATAAGACAGTTAGCAATCAGCCCCAGCATTTT.

This clonotype was seen ten or more times. V gene TRBV7-2 combines with J gene TRBJ2-7; D may be TRBD1 (5 bases). Per the germline V gene, CDR1 is SGHTA and CDR2 is FQGNSA. The CDR3 sequence is 14 residues long. Trimming shortened V by 2 bases and J by 2 bases, and 10 bases separated the two germline ends. The CDR3 is CASSLRGAAYEQYF. The CDR3 DNA reads as TGTGCCAGCAGCTTAAGGGGTGCGGCCTACGAGCAGTACTTC.